This TCR beta chain originates from a study of blood T cell repertoires in COVID-19. Study-wide context: Samples taken during acute and convalescent COVID-19 were collected in the United States, Italy and Spain. Sources were T cells, B-cell-depleted T cells, or PBMCs; the material itself was cDNA or gDNA.

The CDR3 has 13 residues. The germline gives CDR1 SGDLS, CDR2 YYNGEE. V was clipped by 4 bases and J by 2 bases, with 6 bases between them. In the study's own analysis: Reference gene primers were amplified, and this amplification served to estimate nucleated cell counts. Clones were sequenced by immunoSEQ multiplex PCR, and TCRdb holds only the in-frame ones, with some missing. V and J calls and clone size are as listed in that table; D and trimming were resolved from the DNA. Here the sample spans approximately 170,000 clones, roughly four fifths being singletons. The rearrangement uses TRBV9 and TRBJ2-2, with no clear D. Sequenced material: peripheral blood. This receptor was taken from a woman in her forties or fifties with acute or convalescent COVID-19. The CDR3 protein is CASSSLNTGELFF. In DNA, the CDR3 is TGTGCCAGCAGCTCTCTTAACACCGGGGAGCTGTTTTTT.